This note documents a single T cell receptor (beta chain) sequence. There is no known antigen for this receptor. No per-base quality is available; no much larger clone lies one base away. The cohort comprised more than 550 healthy bone marrow donors. At the time of sampling, all cohort members were nominally healthy, though unrecorded immune exposures were likely present. The donor tested CMV seronegative, placing the donor among the roughly 340 seronegative members of the cohort. Every donor gave a peripheral blood sample, and the peripheral blood mononuclear cells from that sample were used for TCR beta sequencing. The Qiagen DNeasy Blood Extraction Kit was used to extract genomic DNA from the blood cell samples. The data belong to a study of cytomegalovirus exposure and HLA in healthy donors (TCRdb year 2017). About the study as a whole: An earlier analysis of some 600 of the donors reported around 280 Gb of sequence data and 95 million to 120 million unique TCR beta sequences obtained from around 190 million T cells. An early release that covered around 590 HLA-typed donors contained approximately 300 gigabases of sequencing data and tens of millions of unique TCR sequences. The genetic ancestry cluster associated with self-reported Caucasian donors included 81% of the roughly 410 genotyped donors. The study aimed to test whether cataloging public T cell receptors could reveal signatures of past pathogen exposure. The study used immunosequencing to profile the T cell repertoires of several hundred subjects and linked those repertoires to cytomegalovirus serostatus. A separate validation cohort of approximately 120 different subjects was used in addition to the roughly 670-subject first cohort. To predict cytomegalovirus infection status, the study combined high-throughput TCR immunosequencing, statistical association of individual TCRs with disease status, and machine learning. In a later analysis, previously published TCR beta repertoires from 666 donors were re-analyzed and high-resolution HLA genotyping was added so that TCR occurrence patterns could be studied. In the later analysis, no new phenotypic data were used to find candidate immune exposures; instead, reliance was placed on TCR beta sequences and their occurrence across donors. In an earlier analysis of 500 to 650 of the donors, high-throughput TCR beta sequencing was used to judge whether each TCR beta V gene segment behaved as functional or pseudogenic. Donor age, sex, ethnicity and CMV serostatus were compiled together with the repertoire data. Genome-wide SNP genotypes for about 60% of the 666 donors were used in a later genetic analysis, which treated that subset as a discovery cohort. Every repertoire in the discovery cohort had been generated on one and the same sequencing platform. HLA typing covered class I and class II loci at four-digit resolution. The number of typed donors differed by locus: about 629-630 for A, B, C, DRB1 and DQB1; 500 to 550 for DQA1; 606 for DPA1; and roughly 490 for DPB1. Roughly 5 DR-DQ haplotypes were handled as single units for association and clustering, since linkage in the cohort was strong. Among 398 genotyped donors of the cohort, an average of roughly 240,000 unique TCR beta nucleotide sequences were sequenced per donor, roughly a sixth of them non-productive.

Broad study findings and their caveats: According to the authors, the approach could potentially be generalized to other disease states and immunological phenotypes. In vitro tests confirmed that three of the cytomegalovirus-associated TCR beta chains recognize cytomegalovirus antigens. Specific HLA alleles were associated with 15,000 to 20,000 TCR beta sequences at a false discovery rate of 0.05 in a later analysis. A later analysis found that most CMV-associated TCR beta chains appeared HLA-restricted, with HLA associations seemingly driven largely by CMV exposure. A further reported finding was that TCR beta sequences accurately predicted the HLA-A and HLA-B alleles for most subjects in the first cohort. A group of highly shared sequence variants was considered likely to be a technical artifact of the sequencing pipeline. Across donors, most TCR sequences were observed very rarely, whereas some public TCRs were present in many individuals. Correlated functional status among segregating V segments might reflect linkage disequilibrium, but an unknown experimental factor could not be ruled out. This cohort had only TCR beta chains sequenced, and the lack of alpha or paired-chain data limited which features could be detected. HLA typing was unavailable for some donors at each locus, so association tests used only the typed subset. In a later analysis, HLA-associated TCR beta chains showed more clonal expansion and lower generation probabilities than non-associated chains that were equally common. Presence/absence analyses assumed roughly uniform sequencing depth across donors, an assumption that may not hold. In an earlier analysis of fewer than 750 of the donors, most TCR beta V segments were observed in productive rearrangements about 87% or about 30% of the time, broadly matching IMGT annotations. When HLA alleles, especially DR and DQ, strongly co-occurred, TCR associations were difficult to assign to individual alleles. In both the original and validation cohorts, the classifier was reported to diagnose cytomegalovirus status with high specificity and sensitivity. In the study, approximately 160 TCR beta chains were listed as associated with cytomegalovirus. A later analysis found that TCR association rates varied across HLA loci, with DRB1 alleles showing the most associated TCRs and HLA-C alleles the fewest. Approximately 18 rarely observed V segments, including chromosome 9 orphons, were excluded from the earlier analysis of 550 to 700 of the donors because counts were too low. Because the 87-base-pair reads could not distinguish some IMGT-functional V segments, including TRBV6-2 and TRBV6-3, those segments were excluded. In a later genetic analysis, a missense DCLRE1C variant was associated with V-gene and J-gene trimming of TCR beta chains, and the association was replicated in an independent cohort. For the cohort, immune exposure information was limited to CMV serostatus. In a later analysis, several top co-occurrence clusters were reported to appear linked to parvovirus B19, influenza, CMV and Epstein-Barr virus. According to a later genetic analysis, donors in an Asian-associated ancestry cluster had fewer N-insertions in productive TCRs than the roughly 700-donor mean.

Reading from cysteine to phenylalanine, the CDR3 counts 15 amino acids. Just the 45-base CDR3 DNA is kept, in frame starting at base 1. The trim is 5 bases for V and 4 bases for J, with a gap of 15 bases between the germline ends. From a lookup of the germline V gene, CDR1 and CDR2 are SGHRS and YFSETQ. Library method: the immunoSEQ multiplex PCR assay. The multiplex PCR relied on a mix of 60 forward primers for TCR Vbeta segments and 13 reverse primers for TCR Jbeta segments. A multiplex PCR assay on genomic DNA amplified the CDR3 region of rearranged TCR beta genes. The amplified TCR beta libraries were sequenced on the Illumina HiSeq System as 87-base-pair reads. The study's processing was this. A later analysis counted around 72 million unique TCR beta chains across the 700 or so repertoires, and some 11 million of these chains were shared by at least two donors. A nearest-neighbor algorithm error-corrected the raw reads and collapsed the reads into unique sequences, merging closely related sequences to remove PCR and sequencing errors. CDR3 sequences were aligned to IMGT reference sequences to assign V, D and J gene segments. For a sequence to be retained, at least a six-nucleotide match to both a V gene segment and a J gene segment was required. Rearrangements were classified as productive when the CDR3 lacked stop codons and remained in frame with V and J, and all other rearrangements were classified as non-productive. CDR3 was defined according to IMGT convention as the region running from the second conserved V-encoded cysteine to the conserved J-encoded phenylalanine. Sequences without an unambiguous match to a single V gene segment were excluded from the earlier analysis of about 630 of the donors. An earlier analysis of 550 to 650 of the donors classified V segments as functional when productive rearrangements were above 56.7% and as segregating when the standard deviation between donors was above 5%. To diagnose cytomegalovirus status from the catalog of TCR beta chain sequences, a statistical classification framework was built. In a later analysis, V and J genes were assigned by comparing TCR nucleotide sequences against IMGT/GENE-DB human TR gene sequences. A later analysis assigned CDR3 sequences and most-parsimonious VDJ recombination scenarios with the TCRdist pipeline. In a later analysis, each TCR beta chain was defined by its CDR3 amino acid sequence together with its V-gene family, and reads without a unique V-gene family were excluded. As a way to deal with suspected cross-contamination and a sequencing artifact, a later analysis dropped approximately 590 nucleotide sequences that were highly shared and had low generation probability. In a later analysis, a clonal expansion index was calculated for each public chain from normalized within-repertoire ranks of inferred template counts. A later analysis computed generation probabilities with a VDJ recombination model fitted to out-of-frame rearrangements, and checked the results against IGoR. In a later analysis, hypergeometric tests were used to score TCR-TCR, TCR-HLA and TCR-CMV co-occurrence, with a repertoire-size bias correction applied to TCR pairs. False discovery rates were estimated in a later analysis by permuting HLA or CMV assignments 20 times. In a later analysis, co-occurring TCRs were grouped using DBSCAN, and TCRdist sequence similarity was added for clustering within HLA-allele-positive subsets. Repertoires with fewer than 30,000 or more than 120,000 public chains, plus five repertoires with anomalous nucleotide sharing, were excluded from co-occurrence clustering. TCRdb obtained this table from immuneACCESS and retained in-frame rearrangements with V and J assigned. These tables miss some clones; where compared with another copy, unresolved V genes account for less than half of the shortfall, and the remainder is unexplained. Clone size and the V and J calls come from that table; the DNA yielded D and trimming. Here the sample has about 160,000 clones; around three quarters occur a single time. The top ten clones comprise approximately 3.1% of the sample.

The origin of this receptor is a woman in her forties in good health and CMV-seronegative. The V and J genes are TRBV5-1 and TRBJ1-4; the D region possibly corresponds to TRBD1 (5 bases align). Material for sequencing was PBMCs. Here the CDR3 is given as CASRLTGHFNEKLFF. The nucleotide sequence reads TGCGCCAGCAGGCTTACAGGACACTTTAATGAAAAACTGTTTTTT.